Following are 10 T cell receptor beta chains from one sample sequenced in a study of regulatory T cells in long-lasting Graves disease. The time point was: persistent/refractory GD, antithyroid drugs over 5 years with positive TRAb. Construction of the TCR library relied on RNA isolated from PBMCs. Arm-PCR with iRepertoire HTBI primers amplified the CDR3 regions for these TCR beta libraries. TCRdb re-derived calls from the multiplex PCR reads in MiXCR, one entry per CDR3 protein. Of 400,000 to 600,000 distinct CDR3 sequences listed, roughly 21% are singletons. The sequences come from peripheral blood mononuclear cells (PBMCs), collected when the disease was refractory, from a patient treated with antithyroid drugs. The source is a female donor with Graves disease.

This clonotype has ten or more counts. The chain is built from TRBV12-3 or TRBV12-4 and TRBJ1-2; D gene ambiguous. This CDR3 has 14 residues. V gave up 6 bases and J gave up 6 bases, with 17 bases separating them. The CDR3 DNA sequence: TGTGCCAGCAGACCCCCAGGCCAGGTCAATGGCTACACCTTC. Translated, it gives CASRPPGQVNGYTF.

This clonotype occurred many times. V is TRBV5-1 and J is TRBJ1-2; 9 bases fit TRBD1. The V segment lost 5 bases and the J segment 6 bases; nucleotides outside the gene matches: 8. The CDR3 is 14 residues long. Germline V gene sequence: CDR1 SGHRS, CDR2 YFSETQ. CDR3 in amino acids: CASSRLTGGHGYTF. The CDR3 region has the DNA TGCGCCAGCAGTCGGCTTACAGGGGGCCATGGCTACACCTTC.

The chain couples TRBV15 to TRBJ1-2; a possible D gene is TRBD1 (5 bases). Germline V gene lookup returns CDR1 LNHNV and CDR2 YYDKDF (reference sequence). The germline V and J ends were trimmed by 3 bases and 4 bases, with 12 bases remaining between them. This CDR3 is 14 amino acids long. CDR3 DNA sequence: TGTGCCACCAGCAGCGGCTCGGGGGGCTATGGCTACACCTTC. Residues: CATSSGSGGYGYTF.

The CDR3 spells CASSYGRPGLADTYEQYF. The CDR3 region has the DNA TGTGCCAGCAGTTACGGGCGCCCCGGACTAGCGGATACCTACGAGCAGTACTTC. The V call is TRBV6-5, the J call TRBJ2-7, with 10 bases identical to TRBD2. Trimming cost V 2 bases and J 2 bases; bases outside gene matches: 12. This CDR3 has 18 residues. The germline CDR1 and CDR2 sequences are MNHEY and SVGAGI.

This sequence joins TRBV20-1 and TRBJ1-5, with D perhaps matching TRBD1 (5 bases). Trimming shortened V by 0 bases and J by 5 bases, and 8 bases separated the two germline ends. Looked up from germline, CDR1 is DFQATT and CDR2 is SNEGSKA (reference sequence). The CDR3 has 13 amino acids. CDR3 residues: CSARDQGYQPQHF. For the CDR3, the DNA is TGCAGTGCTAGAGATCAGGGTTATCAGCCCCAGCATTTT.

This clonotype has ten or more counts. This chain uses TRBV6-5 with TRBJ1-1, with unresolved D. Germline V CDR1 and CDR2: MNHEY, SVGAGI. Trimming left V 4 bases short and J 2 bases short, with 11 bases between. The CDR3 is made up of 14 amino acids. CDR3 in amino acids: CASSLSLPNTEAFF. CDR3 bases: TGTGCCAGCAGTTTAAGTCTACCCAACACTGAAGCTTTCTTT.

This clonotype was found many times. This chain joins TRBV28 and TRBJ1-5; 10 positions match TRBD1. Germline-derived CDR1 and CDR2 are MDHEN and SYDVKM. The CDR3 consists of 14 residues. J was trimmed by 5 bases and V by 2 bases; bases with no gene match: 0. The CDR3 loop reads CASSLGQGDQPQHF. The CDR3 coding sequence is TGTGCCAGCAGTTTAGGACAGGGGGATCAGCCCCAGCATTTT. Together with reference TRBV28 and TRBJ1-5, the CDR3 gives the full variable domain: DVKVTQSSRYLVKRTGEKVFLECVQDMDHENMFWYRQDPGLGLRLIYFSYDVKMKEKGDIPEGYSVSREKKERFSLILESASTNQTSMYLCASSLGQGDQPQHFGDGTRLSIL.

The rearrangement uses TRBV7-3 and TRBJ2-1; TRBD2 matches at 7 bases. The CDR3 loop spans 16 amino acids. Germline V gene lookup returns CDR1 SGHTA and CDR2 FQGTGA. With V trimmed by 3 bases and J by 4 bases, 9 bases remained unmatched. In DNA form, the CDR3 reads TGTGCCAGCAGCTTCAATGCGGGAGCGTCGTACAATGAGCAGTTCTTC. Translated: CASSFNAGASYNEQFF.

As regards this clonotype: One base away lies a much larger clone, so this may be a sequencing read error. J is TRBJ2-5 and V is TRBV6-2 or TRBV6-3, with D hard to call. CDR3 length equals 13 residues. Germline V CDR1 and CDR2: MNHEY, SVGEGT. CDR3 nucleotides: TGTGTCAGCAGCGAAGGTGGCCAAGAGACCCAGTACTTC. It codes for CVSSEGGQETQYF.

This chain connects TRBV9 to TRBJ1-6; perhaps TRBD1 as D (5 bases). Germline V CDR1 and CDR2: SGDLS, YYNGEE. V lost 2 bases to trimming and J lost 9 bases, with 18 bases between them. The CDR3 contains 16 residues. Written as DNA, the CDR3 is TGTGCCAGCAGCGTTGGGACTCCTTATGGGAGTTCACCCCTCCACTTT. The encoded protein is CASSVGTPYGSSPLHF.